The rows below give T cell receptor beta chains drawn from one sample of a study of blood T cell repertoires in COVID-19. TCRdb keeps only in-frame clones here, not all; method: immunoSEQ multiplex PCR. Of some 48,000 clones in the sample, around 83% were seen once. Input material: peripheral blood. These receptor sequences come from a human donor in a cohort sampled during active COVID-19. Each CDR3 is given with its conserved first and last residue. A D gene is named only where the DNA matches it firmly. Size values are once, few and many counts, or a class for expanded clones, and some rows have none.

size,V,J,D,CDR3,DNA
-,TRBV19,TRBJ1-1,TRBD1,CASSIASAGGGNTEAFF,TGTGCCAGTAGTATAGCGTCGGCAGGGGGAGGGAACACTGAAGCTTTCTTT
-,TRBV6-6,TRBJ2-1,-,CASRDGQRGEQFF,TGTGCCAGCCGCGACGGACAGCGGGGTGAGCAGTTCTTC
once,TRBV9,TRBJ2-7,TRBD2,CASSVGSGGSYEQYF,TGTGCCAGCAGCGTAGGTAGCGGGGGCTCCTACGAGCAGTACTTC
once,TRBV6-5,TRBJ1-2,TRBD1,CASSVMNRGRLGYTF,TGTGCCAGCAGCGTAATGAACAGGGGAAGGTTAGGCTACACCTTC
-,TRBV29-1,TRBJ2-1,-,CSVGGQAGYNEQFF,TGCAGCGTTGGGGGGCAGGCAGGCTACAATGAGCAGTTCTTC
once,TRBV4-1,TRBJ1-5,-,CASSQVPGVKQPQHF,TGCGCCAGCAGCCAAGTTCCGGGTGTTAAGCAGCCCCAGCATTTT
-,TRBV6-5,TRBJ2-1,TRBD2,CASLRGGGRDSQFF,TGTGCCAGCTTGAGGGGCGGGGGAAGGGATTCGCAGTTCTTC
-,TRBV29-1,TRBJ2-5,TRBD1,CSVEGQGLQRRYQETQYF,TGCAGCGTTGAGGGACAGGGTCTTCAGCGTCGGTACCAAGAGACCCAGTACTTC
-,TRBV7-2,TRBJ1-6,-,CASSLDIDSPLHF,TGTGCCAGCAGCTTAGATATAGATTCACCCCTCCACTTT
-,TRBV3-1/TRBV3-2,TRBJ2-1,-,CASSQGATLGNEQFF,TGTGCCAGCAGCCAAGGGGCCACCTTAGGCAATGAGCAGTTCTTC
-,TRBV10-1,TRBJ2-3,TRBD2,CASSDGLAGTQYF,TGCGCCAGCAGTGACGGGCTAGCGGGAACGCAGTATTTT
-,TRBV19,TRBJ2-7,TRBD1,CASSIVAILGDRVSEQYF,TGTGCCAGTAGTATAGTGGCAATTTTGGGGGACAGGGTTAGCGAGCAGTACTTC
-,TRBV19,TRBJ2-7,-,CASRKQSSYEQYF,TGTGCCAGTAGGAAACAGAGCTCCTACGAGCAGTACTTC
-,TRBV4-2,TRBJ2-2,TRBD2,CASSHELLTSAGELFF,TGTGCCAGCAGCCACGAACTTTTGACTAGCGCCGGGGAGCTGTTTTTT
few,TRBV3-1/TRBV3-2,TRBJ2-3,TRBD2,CASSQPAGGGTDTQYF,TGTGCCAGCAGCCAACCGGCGGGGGGGGGCACAGATACGCAGTATTTT
-,TRBV9,TRBJ2-7,TRBD1,CASSVGGQGYEQYF,TGTGCCAGCAGCGTGGGGGGACAGGGGTACGAGCAGTACTTC
-,TRBV18,TRBJ1-4,-,CASSPFRGATNEKLFF,TGTGCCAGCTCACCATTCCGGGGTGCAACTAATGAAAAACTGTTTTTT
-,TRBV2,TRBJ2-1,-,CASRGDPLAGPYNEQFF,TGTGCCAGCAGGGGGGACCCCTTGGCGGGGCCCTACAATGAGCAGTTCTTC
-,TRBV4-1,TRBJ2-3,TRBD2,CASSQRQGGIGDTQYF,TGCGCCAGCAGCCAAAGGCAGGGAGGGATCGGAGATACGCAGTATTTT
-,TRBV28,TRBJ1-2,-,CASSLSSRGKTGGYTF,TGTGCCAGCAGTTTAAGTTCGAGGGGGAAAACTGGTGGCTACACCTTC
-,TRBV12-3/TRBV12-4,TRBJ2-1,TRBD2,CASTRRSGTHQFF,TGTGCCAGCACCAGGCGGAGCGGGACCCATCAGTTCTTC
-,TRBV1,TRBJ2-3,-,CTSSQEVAGGPWKLTQYF,TGCACCAGCAGCCAAGAGGTAGCGGGGGGCCCCTGGAAGCTAACGCAGTATTTT
-,TRBV27,TRBJ2-3,TRBD2,CASSLRSGGARDTQYF,TGTGCCAGCAGTTTACGTAGCGGGGGGGCCAGAGATACGCAGTATTTT
-,TRBV5-4,TRBJ2-6,TRBD1,CASSSPGQGPTGANVLTF,TGTGCCAGCAGCTCTCCCGGACAGGGCCCAACGGGGGCCAACGTCCTGACTTTC
-,TRBV3-1/TRBV3-2,TRBJ2-1,TRBD2,CASSQGGGSYNEQFF,TGTGCCAGCAGCCAAGGGGGGGGTTCCTACAATGAGCAGTTCTTC
few,TRBV19,TRBJ2-7,TRBD1,CASSTWDSYEQYF,TGTGCCAGTAGTACCTGGGACAGCTACGAGCAGTACTTC
once,TRBV9,TRBJ1-2,TRBD1,CASSGTGGYYGYTF,TGTGCCAGCAGCGGGACAGGGGGCTACTATGGCTACACCTTC
-,TRBV7-9,TRBJ2-3,TRBD2,CASSGKSQRGGRDTQYF,TGTGCCAGCAGCGGGAAGAGCCAGCGGGGGGGGAGAGATACGCAGTATTTT
once,TRBV6-5,TRBJ2-2,-,CASSYSRGYTGELFF,TGTGCCAGCAGTTACTCGAGAGGGTACACCGGGGAGCTGTTTTTT